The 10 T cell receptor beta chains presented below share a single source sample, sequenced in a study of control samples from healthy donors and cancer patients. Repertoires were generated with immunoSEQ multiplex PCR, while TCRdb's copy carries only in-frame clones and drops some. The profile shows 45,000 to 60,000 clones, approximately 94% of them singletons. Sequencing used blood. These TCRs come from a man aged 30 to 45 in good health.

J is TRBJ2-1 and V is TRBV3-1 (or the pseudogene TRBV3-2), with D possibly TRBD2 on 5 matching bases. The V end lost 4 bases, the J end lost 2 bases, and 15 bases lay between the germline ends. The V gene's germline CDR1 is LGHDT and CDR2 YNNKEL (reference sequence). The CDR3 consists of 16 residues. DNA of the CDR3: TGTGCCAGCAGCCCTCTGTCCGAGGGCCCCTACAATGAGCAGTTCTTC. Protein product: CASSPLSEGPYNEQFF.

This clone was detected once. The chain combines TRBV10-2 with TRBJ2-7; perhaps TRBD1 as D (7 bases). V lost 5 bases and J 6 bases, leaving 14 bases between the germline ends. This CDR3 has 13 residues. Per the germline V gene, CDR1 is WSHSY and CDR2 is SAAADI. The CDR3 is CASSLSGGREQYF. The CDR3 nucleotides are TGCGCCAGCAGTCTTTCAGGGGGGCGCGAGCAGTACTTC.

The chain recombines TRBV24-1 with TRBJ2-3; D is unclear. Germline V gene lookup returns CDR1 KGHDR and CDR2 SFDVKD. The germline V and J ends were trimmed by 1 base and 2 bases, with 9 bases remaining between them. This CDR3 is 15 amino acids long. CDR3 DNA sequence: TGTGCCACCAGTGATTTTGGCCAGGACACAGATACGCAGTATTTT. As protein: CATSDFGQDTDTQYF.

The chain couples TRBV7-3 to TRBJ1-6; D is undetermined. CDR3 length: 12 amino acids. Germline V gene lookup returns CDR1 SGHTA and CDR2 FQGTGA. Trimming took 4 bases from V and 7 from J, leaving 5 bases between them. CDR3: CASSSGNSPLHF. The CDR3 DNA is TGTGCCAGCAGCTCGGGAAATTCACCCCTCCACTTT.

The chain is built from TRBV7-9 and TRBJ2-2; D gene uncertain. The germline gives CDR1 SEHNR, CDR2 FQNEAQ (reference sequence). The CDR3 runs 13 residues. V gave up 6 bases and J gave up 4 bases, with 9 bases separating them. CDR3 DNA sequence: TGTGCCAGCAGACGGACCGTCACCGGGGAGCTGTTTTTT. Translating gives CASRRTVTGELFF.

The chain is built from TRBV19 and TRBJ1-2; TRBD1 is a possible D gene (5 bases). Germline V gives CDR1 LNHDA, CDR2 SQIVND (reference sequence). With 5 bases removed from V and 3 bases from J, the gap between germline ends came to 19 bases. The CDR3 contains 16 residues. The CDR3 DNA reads TGTGCCAGTAGTTGGAGGGGCTCCCCAGCGGACTATGGCTACACCTTC. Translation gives CASSWRGSPADYGYTF. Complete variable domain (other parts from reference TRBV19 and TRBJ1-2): DGGITQSPKYLFRKEGQNVTLSCEQNLNHDAMYWYRQDPGQGLRLIYYSQIVNDFQKGDIAEGYSVSREKKESFPLTVTSAQKNPTAFYLCASSWRGSPADYGYTFGSGTRLTVV.

CDR3 nucleotide sequence: TGTGCCAGCAGTTTCAGGGTCGGAAACACCATATATTTT. It is translated as CASSFRVGNTIYF. The chain recombines TRBV28 with TRBJ1-3; possible D gene TRBD1, 5 bases. V was shortened by 3 bases and J by 4 bases, with 7 bases between the two germline ends. The CDR3 spans 13 residues. CDR1 MDHEN and CDR2 SYDVKM come from the germline V gene.

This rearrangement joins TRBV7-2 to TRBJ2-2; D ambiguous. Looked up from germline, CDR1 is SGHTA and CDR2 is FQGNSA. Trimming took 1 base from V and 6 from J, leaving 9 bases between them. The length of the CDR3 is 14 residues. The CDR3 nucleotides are TGTGCCAGCAGCTTAGTTGAGAAAGCCGGGGAGCTGTTTTTT. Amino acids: CASSLVEKAGELFF.

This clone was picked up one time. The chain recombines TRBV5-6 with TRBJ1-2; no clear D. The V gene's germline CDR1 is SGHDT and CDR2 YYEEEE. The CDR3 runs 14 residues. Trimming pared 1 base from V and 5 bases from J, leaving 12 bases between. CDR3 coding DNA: TGTGCCAGCAGCTTGTCGGGTCACGCATATGGCTACACCTTC. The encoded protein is CASSLSGHAYGYTF.

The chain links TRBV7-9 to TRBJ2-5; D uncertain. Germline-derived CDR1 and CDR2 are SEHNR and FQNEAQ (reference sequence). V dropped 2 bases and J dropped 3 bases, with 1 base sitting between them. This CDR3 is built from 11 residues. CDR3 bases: TGTGCCAGCAGCTTAAAAGAGACCCAGTACTTC. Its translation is CASSLKETQYF.